The 8 T cell receptor beta chains reported below all come from one sample, sequenced in a study of OX40 agonist ivuxolimab in advanced cancers. Sequenced by immunoSEQ multiplex PCR; TCRdb stores in-frame clones only, minus some. Here the sample spans over 30,000 clones, about 81% being singletons. Material: CD4+ or CD8+ T cells sorted from blood, obtained in a trial of the OX40 agonist ivuxolimab. Receptor source: an adult with an advanced solid tumor such as melanoma, head and neck, liver or kidney cancer.

The chain is built from TRBV2 and TRBJ2-1, with 9 bases matching TRBD2. Germline loops: CDR1 SNHLY, CDR2 FYNNEI. This CDR3 comprises 15 residues. V was clipped by 2 bases and J by 9 bases; unmatched bases: 8. CDR3 sequence (DNA): TGTGCCAGCAGTGAATTGAGGGCGGGAGGGCCTGAGCAGTTCTTC. As protein: CASSELRAGGPEQFF.

The V call is TRBV5-8, the J call TRBJ2-7, with 7 bases identical to TRBD1. Germline values: CDR1 SGHTS, CDR2 YDEGEE. V shed 6 bases and J 3 bases; nucleotides not matched to a gene: 9. There are 14 residues in the CDR3. In DNA form, the CDR3 reads TGTGCCAGCAACCGACCGGGACAGCGCTACGAGCAGTACTTC. Translating gives CASNRPGQRYEQYF.

V and J are TRBV18 and TRBJ2-3; no clear D. Germline V lookup: CDR1 KGHSH, CDR2 LQKENI. With 2 bases removed from V and 1 base from J, the gap between germline ends came to 13 bases. The CDR3 length is 16 residues. The CDR3 DNA reads as TGTGCCAGCTCACCATCGGCAGGTAGGGGCACAGATACGCAGTATTTT. This encodes CASSPSAGRGTDTQYF.

J is TRBJ2-7 and V is TRBV7-6; the match to TRBD1 covers 11 bases. CDR3 size: 14 residues. From germline, CDR1 is SGHVS and CDR2 FNYEAQ. The V and J ends lost 5 bases and 5 bases, in that order; junction bases with no gene match: 5. The CDR3 region has the DNA TGTGCCAGCAGCCCCCGGACAGGGGGCCACGAGCAGTACTTC. It is translated as CASSPRTGGHEQYF.

This CDR3 reads CASSQQGGITEAFF. DNA of the CDR3: TGTGCCAGCAGCCAACAGGGCGGGATCACTGAAGCTTTCTTT. The chain combines TRBV14 with TRBJ1-1, with D perhaps TRBD1 (5 bases). The V end lost 2 bases, the J end lost 4 bases, and 11 bases lay between the germline ends. This CDR3 spans 14 amino acids. The germline V gene encodes CDR1 SGHDN and CDR2 FVKESK.

The rearrangement uses TRBV29-1 and TRBJ2-7; the match to TRBD1 covers 8 bases. Germline V gene sequence: CDR1 SQVTM, CDR2 ANQGSEA. The CDR3 sequence is 14 residues long. V was pared by 0 bases and J by 6 bases, with 7 bases of the junction left unmatched. CDR3 residues: CSVEDPQGAGEQYF. DNA for the CDR3: TGCAGCGTTGAAGATCCGCAGGGGGCGGGCGAGCAGTACTTC.

This chain uses TRBV6-6 with TRBJ1-6; 8 bases are a match to TRBD1. The CDR3 runs 14 residues. The germline V gene encodes CDR1 MNHNY and CDR2 SVGAGI (reference sequence). V lost 7 bases to trimming and J lost 9 bases; unmatched junction nucleotides: 8. This chain's CDR3 is CASNLDRDGSPLHF. In nucleotides, the CDR3 is TGTGCCAGCAACCTGGACAGGGACGGTTCACCCCTCCACTTT.

This clone was counted once. The chain carries TRBV4-1 and TRBJ1-1, with TRBD1 matching 8 bases. V was pared by 4 bases and J by 2 bases, with 9 bases of the junction left unmatched. This CDR3 has 16 residues. In germline, CDR1 is MGHRA, CDR2 YSYEKL. The CDR3 DNA follows: TGCGCCAGCAGCCGAGAATTGGACAGGGTCAACACTGAAGCTTTCTTT. This translates into CASSRELDRVNTEAFF.